The rows below give T cell receptor beta chains drawn from one sample of a study of blood T cell repertoires in COVID-19. Produced via immunoSEQ multiplex PCR; TCRdb's table is partial and in-frame only. This table has fewer than 350,000 clones, about 89% appearing once. The specimen was PBMCs or T cells enriched from blood (not recorded which). These receptors originate from a man aged 55 to 69 who had recovered from COVID-19. CDR3s include the opening cysteine and the closing phenylalanine or tryptophan. D genes are given only for firm matches. Some rows have no size entry. The others give once, few or many, or a class for an expanded clone.

j_call	v_call	cdr3_length	d_call	clone_size	cdr3_aa	cdr3_nt
TRBJ2-7	TRBV3-1/TRBV3-2	16	TRBD2	NA	CASSQESSGATYEQYF	TGTGCCAGCAGCCAAGAATCTAGCGGGGCCACCTACGAGCAGTACTTC
TRBJ1-2	TRBV2	13	NA	few	CASSQDTNYGYTF	TGTGCCAGCAGTCAAGACACCAACTATGGCTACACCTTC
TRBJ1-2	TRBV5-4	13	NA	NA	CASSLGGQWGYTF	TGTGCCAGCAGCTTGGGGGGGCAATGGGGCTACACCTTC
TRBJ1-4	TRBV7-9	16	TRBD1	NA	CASSPGQGAVAEKLFF	TGTGCCAGCAGCCCAGGACAGGGGGCGGTCGCTGAAAAACTGTTTTTT
TRBJ2-6	TRBV7-2	15	NA	once	CASSLAGIGANVLTF	TGTGCCAGCAGCTTAGCCGGGATTGGGGCCAACGTCCTGACTTTC
TRBJ2-1	TRBV19	15	TRBD1	NA	CASKLQGQSYNEQFF	TGTGCCAGTAAACTCCAGGGACAGTCCTACAATGAGCAGTTCTTC
TRBJ1-5	TRBV25-1	16	NA	NA	CASSDSRQAPGRPQHF	TGTGCCAGCAGTGATTCTCGACAGGCCCCTGGGAGGCCCCAGCATTTT
TRBJ2-7	TRBV14	12	TRBD2	NA	CASGRGFYEQYF	TGTGCGAGCGGGAGGGGTTTCTACGAGCAGTACTTC
TRBJ1-3	TRBV2	13	TRBD1	NA	CASSGTGGYTIYF	TGTGCCAGCAGCGGGACAGGGGGATACACCATATATTTT
TRBJ1-5	TRBV24-1	14	NA	once	CATSDVQSIQPQHF	TGTGCCACCAGTGATGTCCAGTCAATACAGCCCCAGCATTTT
TRBJ2-6	TRBV4-1	18	NA	NA	CASSQAQGRVAGANVLTF	TGCGCCAGCAGCCAAGCCCAGGGTAGGGTCGCTGGGGCCAACGTCCTGACTTTC
TRBJ1-4	TRBV6-5	12	NA	NA	CASRRGGEKLFF	TGTGCCAGCAGGCGCGGTGGTGAAAAACTGTTTTTT
TRBJ2-3	TRBV2	13	TRBD2	NA	CASSELAGPTQYF	TGTGCCAGCAGTGAACTAGCGGGGCCTACGCAGTATTTT
TRBJ1-1	TRBV14	13	NA	NA	CASSHGRNTEAFF	TGTGCCAGCAGCCACGGGAGGAACACTGAAGCTTTCTTT
TRBJ2-1	TRBV27	15	TRBD2	NA	CASSLLAGYYNEQFF	TGTGCCAGCAGTTTGCTAGCGGGATACTACAATGAGCAGTTCTTC
TRBJ1-2	TRBV5-4	14	NA	once	CASSLRAGYYGYTF	TGTGCCAGCAGCTTGAGGGCGGGCTACTATGGCTACACCTTC
TRBJ1-1	TRBV29-1	14	NA	NA	CSVEVQWGPLEAFF	TGCAGCGTTGAAGTTCAGTGGGGGCCGCTAGAGGCTTTCTTT
TRBJ2-3	TRBV5-1	18	TRBD1	NA	CASNPGQGILPFTDTQYF	TGCGCCAGTAATCCGGGACAGGGGATCCTCCCCTTCACAGATACGCAGTATTTT
TRBJ2-1	TRBV18	17	TRBD2	NA	CASSPPMGGSSYNEQFF	TGTGCCAGCTCACCACCGATGGGCGGGAGCTCCTACAATGAGCAGTTCTTC
TRBJ1-6	TRBV10-2	15	TRBD1	NA	CASRGTGATNSPLHF	TGCGCCAGCAGGGGGACAGGAGCAACCAATTCACCCCTCCACTTT
TRBJ2-5	TRBV28	13	TRBD1	NA	CASSLDREVTQYF	TGTGCCAGCAGTTTGGACAGGGAGGTGACCCAGTACTTC
TRBJ1-5	TRBV5-1	13	NA	NA	CASSLEGHQPQHF	TGCGCCAGCAGCTTGGAGGGGCATCAGCCCCAGCATTTT
TRBJ2-1	TRBV28	18	NA	once	CASSLLIGQVEGTNEQFF	TGTGCCAGCAGCCTCCTAATAGGTCAGGTCGAAGGTACAAATGAGCAGTTCTTC
TRBJ1-2	TRBV28	13	NA	NA	CASNAQRGYGYTF	TGTGCCAGCAATGCGCAAAGGGGCTATGGCTACACCTTC
TRBJ2-7	TRBV5-5	15	TRBD2	NA	CASSPSLAGVLEQYF	TGTGCCAGCAGCCCGTCACTAGCGGGAGTTCTGGAGCAGTACTTC
TRBJ2-5	TRBV19	13	TRBD1	NA	CASADRVGETQYF	TGTGCCTCCGCCGACAGGGTCGGAGAGACCCAGTACTTC
TRBJ2-7	TRBV9	14	TRBD2	once	CASSVRGGPYEQYF	TGTGCCAGCAGCGTACGGGGGGGCCCCTACGAGCAGTACTTC
TRBJ2-7	TRBV9	14	NA	NA	CASSPRGISYEQYF	TGTGCCAGCAGCCCTAGAGGGATCTCCTACGAGCAGTACTTC
TRBJ1-2	TRBV5-1	14	NA	NA	CASSLVDSYYGYTF	TGCGCCAGCAGCTTGGTAGACAGTTACTATGGCTACACCTTC
TRBJ2-1	TRBV20-1	15	NA	NA	CSASRSAVAYNEQFF	TGCAGTGCTAGTAGGTCGGCGGTTGCCTACAATGAGCAGTTCTTC
TRBJ1-1	TRBV7-9	13	TRBD1	NA	CATQTGLYTEAFF	TGTGCCACCCAGACAGGGTTGTACACTGAAGCTTTCTTT
TRBJ2-6	TRBV28	18	TRBD1	NA	CASSSPPGQGSGANVLTF	TGTGCCAGCAGTTCCCCCCCGGGACAGGGCTCTGGGGCCAACGTCCTGACTTTC
TRBJ2-1	TRBV9	15	NA	once	CASSEGGAPGNEQFF	TGTGCCAGCAGCGAGGGAGGAGCCCCAGGAAATGAGCAGTTCTTC
TRBJ1-1	TRBV19	13	NA	once	CASSIAKNTEAFF	TGTGCCAGTAGTATAGCCAAGAACACTGAAGCTTTCTTT
TRBJ2-2	TRBV29-1	14	TRBD1	NA	CSVALTGGPGELFF	TGCAGCGTCGCCCTTACAGGGGGGCCCGGGGAGCTGTTTTTT
TRBJ2-3	TRBV4-2	15	TRBD2	NA	CASSPPSGSTDTQYF	TGTGCCAGCAGCCCTCCTAGCGGCAGCACAGATACGCAGTATTTT
TRBJ1-1	TRBV7-3	13	NA	NA	CASSSNQGREAFF	TGTGCCAGCAGCTCGAATCAGGGTCGAGAAGCTTTCTTT
TRBJ2-7	TRBV7-9	14	TRBD2	NA	CASSLGGGVYEQYF	TGTGCCAGCAGCTTAGGGGGGGGAGTCTACGAGCAGTACTTC